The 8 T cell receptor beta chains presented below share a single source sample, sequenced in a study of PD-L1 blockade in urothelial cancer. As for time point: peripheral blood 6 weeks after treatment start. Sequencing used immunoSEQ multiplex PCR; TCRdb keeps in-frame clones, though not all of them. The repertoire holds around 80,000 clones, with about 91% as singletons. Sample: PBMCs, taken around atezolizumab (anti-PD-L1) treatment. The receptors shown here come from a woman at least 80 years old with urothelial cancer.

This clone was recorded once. The CDR3 reads CASSGRQGRTSFF. In DNA, the CDR3 is TGTGCCAGCAGCGGGAGACAGGGGAGAACGTCTTTCTTT. This chain uses TRBV5-6 with TRBJ1-1; 8 bases line up with TRBD1. Per germline, CDR1 SGHDT and CDR2 YYEEEE. V lost 4 bases, J lost 12 bases, and 11 bases stayed unmatched. CDR3 length: 13 residues.

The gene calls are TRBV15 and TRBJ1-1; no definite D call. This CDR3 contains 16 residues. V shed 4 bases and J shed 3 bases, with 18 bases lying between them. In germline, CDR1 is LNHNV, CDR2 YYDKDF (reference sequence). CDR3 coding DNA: TGTGCCACCAGCACGCGGATCCGCGTTTCGGACACTGAAGCTTTCTTT. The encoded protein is CATSTRIRVSDTEAFF.

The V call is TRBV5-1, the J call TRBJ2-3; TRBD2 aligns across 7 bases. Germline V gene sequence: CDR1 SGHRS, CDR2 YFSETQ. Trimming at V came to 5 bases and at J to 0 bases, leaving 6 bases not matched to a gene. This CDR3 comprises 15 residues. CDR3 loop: CASRTSGISTDTQYF. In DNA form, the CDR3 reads TGCGCCAGCAGAACCAGCGGGATAAGCACAGATACGCAGTATTTT.

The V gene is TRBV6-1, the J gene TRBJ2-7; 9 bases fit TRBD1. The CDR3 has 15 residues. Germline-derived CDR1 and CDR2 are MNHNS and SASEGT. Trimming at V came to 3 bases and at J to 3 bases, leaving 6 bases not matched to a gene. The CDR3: CASSELDRGGYEQYF. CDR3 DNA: TGTGCCAGCAGTGAGCTGGACAGGGGTGGCTACGAGCAGTACTTC.

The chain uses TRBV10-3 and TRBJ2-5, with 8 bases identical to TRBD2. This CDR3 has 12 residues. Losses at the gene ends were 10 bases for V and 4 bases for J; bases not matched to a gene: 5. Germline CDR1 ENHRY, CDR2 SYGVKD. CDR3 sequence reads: CATREGGETQYF. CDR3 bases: TGTGCCACCCGGGAGGGGGGAGAGACCCAGTACTTC.

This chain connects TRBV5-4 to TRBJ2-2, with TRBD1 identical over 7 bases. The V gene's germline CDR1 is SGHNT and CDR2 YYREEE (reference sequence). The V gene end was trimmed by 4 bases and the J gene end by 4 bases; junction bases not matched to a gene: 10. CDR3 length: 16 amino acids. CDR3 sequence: CASSKGQPQGTGELFF. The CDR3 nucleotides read TGTGCCAGCAGCAAGGGACAGCCCCAGGGCACCGGGGAGCTGTTTTTT.

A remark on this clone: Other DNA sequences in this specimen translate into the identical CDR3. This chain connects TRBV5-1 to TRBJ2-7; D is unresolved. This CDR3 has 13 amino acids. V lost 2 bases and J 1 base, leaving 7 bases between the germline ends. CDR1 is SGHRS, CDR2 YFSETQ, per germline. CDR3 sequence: CASSFTVSYEQYF. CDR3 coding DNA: TGCGCCAGCAGCTTTACAGTTTCCTACGAGCAGTACTTC.

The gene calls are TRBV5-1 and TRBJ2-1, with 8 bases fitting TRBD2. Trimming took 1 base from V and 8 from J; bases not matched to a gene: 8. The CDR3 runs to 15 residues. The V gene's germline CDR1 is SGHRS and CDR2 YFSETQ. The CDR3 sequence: CASSLQRESFHEQFF. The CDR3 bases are TGCGCCAGCAGCTTGCAGCGGGAGTCGTTCCATGAGCAGTTCTTC.